The 23 T cell receptor beta chains below come from one sample, sequenced in a study of blood T cell repertoires in COVID-19 (dated by TCRdb to about 2020). Libraries were constructed by the immunoSEQ multiplex PCR assay. TCRdb holds this immuneACCESS table with in-frame rearrangements only. Some clones are missing; in checked studies, unresolved V genes explain under half, and the rest has no known cause. Within this sample are fewer than 350,000 clones, with nearly 90% of them counted one time only. The ten largest clones take up approximately 1.5% of the sample. The source material was PBMCs or T cells enriched from blood (not recorded which). The receptors here all came from a woman younger than 35 with acute COVID-19.

This clone has just one count. The chain recombines TRBV27 with TRBJ2-2; D is possibly TRBD1 (5 bases). From germline, CDR1 is MNHEY and CDR2 SMNVEV (reference sequence). Trimming took off 1 base at V and 4 bases at J, with 10 bases between the two ends. CDR3 length: 15 amino acids. The CDR3 DNA follows: TGTGCCAGCAGTTTATTTCTAACAGGCACCGGGGAGCTGTTTTTT. Translating gives CASSLFLTGTGELFF.

The chain recombines TRBV27 with TRBJ2-7, with 7 nucleotides matching TRBD2. The CDR3 runs to 13 residues. Germline V lookup: CDR1 MNHEY, CDR2 SMNVEV (reference sequence). V shed 4 bases, J shed 1 base, and the junction held 1 base outside the gene matches. CDR3: CASSSGGSYEQYF. The CDR3 region has the DNA TGTGCCAGCAGTTCGGGAGGATCCTACGAGCAGTACTTC.

The chain uses TRBV13 and TRBJ1-5; a weak D match, TRBD1 (5 bases). CDR3 length equals 14 residues. Germline V CDR1 and CDR2: PRHDT, FYEKMQ (reference sequence). Trimming removed 0 bases from V and 4 bases from J, with 7 bases in between. The CDR3, as DNA: TGTGCCAGCAGCTTAGGGTCAGGGAATCAGCCCCAGCATTTT. Amino acids: CASSLGSGNQPQHF.

The chain recombines TRBV2 with TRBJ2-7, with 8 bases lining up with TRBD2. V was clipped by 6 bases and J by 7 bases; unmatched bases: 5. Germline V lookup: CDR1 SNHLY, CDR2 FYNNEI. The CDR3 contains 12 residues. For the CDR3, the DNA is TGTGCCAGCAGAGGGACTAGGCGTGAGCAGTACTTC. Encoded protein: CASRGTRREQYF.

The chain joins TRBV29-1 to TRBJ2-1; no reliable D call. CDR1 is SQVTM and CDR2 is ANQGSEA in the germline V gene. Deletions cut 3 bases from V and 0 bases from J, with 9 bases between. The CDR3 has 14 residues. CDR3 region: CSVEVTSSYNEQFF. In DNA, the CDR3 is TGCAGCGTTGAGGTTACGAGCTCCTACAATGAGCAGTTCTTC.

CDR3 sequence reads: CASSRQKNTEAFF. CDR3 in DNA: TGTGCCAGCAGTCGACAGAAGAACACTGAAGCTTTCTTT. The rearrangement links TRBV12-3 or TRBV12-4 to TRBJ1-1; TRBD1 is a possible D gene (5 bases). With 5 bases removed from V and 1 base from J, the gap between germline ends came to 8 bases. The CDR3 is made up of 13 amino acids.

The rearrangement links TRBV6-5 to TRBJ2-7; TRBD2 agrees at 11 bases. V shed 5 bases and J 1 base; nucleotides not matched to a gene: 4. This CDR3 is built from 15 residues. Germline V gene sequence: CDR1 MNHEY, CDR2 SVGAGI. The CDR3 loop reads CASSHTSGRSYEQYF. The CDR3 DNA sequence: TGTGCCAGCAGTCATACTAGCGGGAGATCCTACGAGCAGTACTTC.

This sequence joins TRBV10-3 and TRBJ2-1, with D perhaps matching TRBD2 (6 bases). This CDR3 contains 13 residues. Per germline, CDR1 ENHRY and CDR2 SYGVKD. The germline V and J ends were trimmed by 10 bases and 4 bases, with 14 bases remaining between them. CDR3 in DNA: TGTGCCAGCGCCGGGACTTCTTACAATGAGCAGTTCTTC. It encodes CASAGTSYNEQFF.

The chain combines TRBV2 with TRBJ1-1; 8 bases map to TRBD1. Germline V gene lookup returns CDR1 SNHLY and CDR2 FYNNEI. The CDR3 has 13 residues. V lost 4 bases and J lost 4; bases outside the gene matches: 2. CDR3 nucleotides: TGTGCCAGCAGTGGGACAGGGTTCACTGAAGCTTTCTTT. Amino acids: CASSGTGFTEAFF.

CDR3 DNA sequence: TGTGCCAGCAGCCCTTATGGGTGGCTAGCGGATTACAATGAGCAGTTCTTC. Protein: CASSPYGWLADYNEQFF. The chain recombines TRBV28 with TRBJ2-1, with 7 positions matching TRBD2. The ends lost 6 bases at V and 4 bases at J; junction bases unmatched: 15. This CDR3 comprises 17 residues. The V gene's germline CDR1 is MDHEN and CDR2 SYDVKM.

V is TRBV27 and J is TRBJ2-3; D is possibly TRBD2 (5 bases). Trimming pared 6 bases from V and 6 bases from J, leaving 7 bases between. The CDR3 totals 11 residues. Germline V CDR1 and CDR2: MNHEY, SMNVEV (reference sequence). In DNA, the CDR3 is TGTGCCAGCAGGGGAGCGGATACGCAGTATTTT. Translating it yields CASRGADTQYF.

The V call is TRBV27, the J call TRBJ2-1; 8 nucleotides agree with TRBD2. Germline V lookup: CDR1 MNHEY, CDR2 SMNVEV (reference sequence). The CDR3 has 15 amino acids. V dropped 3 bases and J dropped 4; count of bases not matched to a gene: 5. In DNA, the CDR3 is TGTGCCAGCAGTTTTGCGCGGGAGGTATACAATGAGCAGTTCTTC. This encodes CASSFAREVYNEQFF.

The chain carries TRBV5-1 and TRBJ2-1, with D possibly matching TRBD2 (5 bases). Germline assignment: CDR1 SGHRS and CDR2 YFSETQ. V was cut by 3 bases and J by 1 base, with 11 bases left in between. The CDR3 totals 15 residues. In DNA form, the CDR3 reads TGCGCCAGCAGCTGGACGGACTCTTCCTACAATGAGCAGTTCTTC. Translated: CASSWTDSSYNEQFF.

This sequence joins TRBV7-9 and TRBJ2-6; possibly TRBD2 for D (5 bases). In germline, CDR1 is SEHNR, CDR2 FQNEAQ (reference sequence). This CDR3 has 18 amino acids. V was pared by 5 bases and J by 4 bases, with 21 bases between. CDR3 region: CASSASMGRASGANVLTF. The CDR3, as DNA: TGTGCCAGCAGCGCTAGCATGGGTCGTGCTTCAGGGGCCAACGTCCTGACTTTC. Combining the CDR3 with reference TRBV7-9 and TRBJ2-6 gives the whole variable domain DTGVSQNPRHKITKRGQNVTFRCDPISEHNRLYWYRQTLGQGPEFLTYFQNEAQLEKSRLLSDRFSAERPKGSFSTLEIQRTEQGDSAMYLCASSASMGRASGANVLTFGAGSRLTVL.

The gene calls are TRBV7-2 and TRBJ1-2; D gene ambiguous. Trimming pared 2 bases from V and 0 bases from J, leaving 10 bases between. The CDR3 is 15 amino acids. Germline loops: CDR1 SGHTA, CDR2 FQGNSA. This CDR3 reads CASSLNGPTNYGYTF. Here the CDR3 DNA reads TGTGCCAGCAGCTTAAATGGGCCTACTAACTATGGCTACACCTTC.

The rearrangement uses TRBV29-1 and TRBJ1-5, with a possible D match to TRBD1 (5 bases). Germline values: CDR1 SQVTM, CDR2 ANQGSEA. Trimming removed 1 base at V and 9 bases at J, with 13 bases between. The CDR3 spans 13 residues. The CDR3 DNA sequence: TGCAGCGTTGAAGGGACCCCCGGGGGGCCCCAGCATTTT. Translating gives CSVEGTPGGPQHF. The whole variable domain, filled in from reference TRBV29-1 and TRBJ1-5, reads SAVISQKPSRDICQRGTSLTIQCQVDSQVTMMFWYRQQPGQSLTLIATANQGSEATYESGFVIDKFPISRPNLTFSTLTVSNMSPEDSSIYLCSVEGTPGGPQHFGDGTRLSIL.

The V gene is TRBV10-3, the J gene TRBJ2-7; 10 bases fit TRBD2. The germline CDR1 and CDR2 sequences are ENHRY and SYGVKD. The CDR3 extends over 15 amino acids. CDR3 nucleotide sequence: TGTGCGTCCGCTAGCGGGAGCGCTAGCTCCTACGAGCAGTACTTC. Amino acid sequence: CASASGSASSYEQYF.

This sequence joins TRBV11-2 and TRBJ2-7, with 7 bases matching TRBD1. Germline V CDR1 and CDR2: SGHAT, FQNNGV. Trimming removed 1 base from V and 6 bases from J; junction bases left unmatched: 6. The CDR3 is 14 residues long. This CDR3 reads CASSLVRAGGEQYF. CDR3 sequence (DNA): TGTGCCAGCAGCTTAGTCCGGGCAGGGGGCGAGCAGTACTTC.

V gene TRBV27 combines with J gene TRBJ2-7, with TRBD2 as a possible D gene (7 bases). The CDR3 runs to 13 residues. Germline values: CDR1 MNHEY, CDR2 SMNVEV (reference sequence). V was clipped by 6 bases and J by 6 bases, with 15 bases between them. DNA of the CDR3: TGTGCCAGCAGCTGGGGGGGCTTAGGCGAGCAGTACTTC. This sequence encodes CASSWGGLGEQYF.

V is TRBV19 and J is TRBJ2-7; the D gene is possibly TRBD1 (6 bases). The CDR3 has 18 residues. Per the germline V gene, CDR1 is LNHDA and CDR2 is SQIVND (reference sequence). V shed 4 bases and J shed 1 base, with 23 bases lying between them. The CDR3 DNA sequence: TGTGCCAGTAGTACCGGACAGAAATCCCTCCCAGTGTCCTACGAGCAGTACTTC. Its translation is CASSTGQKSLPVSYEQYF.

V and J are TRBV24-1 and TRBJ2-3; TRBD2 agrees at 10 bases. The CDR3 loop spans 17 amino acids. J gave up 0 bases and V 4 bases, and 6 bases lay outside the gene matches. Germline loops: CDR1 KGHDR, CDR2 SFDVKD. CDR3 protein: CATSEPRTSGSTDTQYF. In DNA, the CDR3 is TGTGCCACCAGTGAACCCCGGACTAGCGGAAGCACAGATACGCAGTATTTT.

CDR3: CASSFTSGSSYNEQFF. In DNA form, the CDR3 reads TGTGCCAGCAGTTTTACTAGCGGGAGTTCCTACAATGAGCAGTTCTTC. The V and J genes are TRBV28 and TRBJ2-1; the match to TRBD2 covers 11 bases. In germline, CDR1 is MDHEN, CDR2 SYDVKM. The CDR3 consists of 16 residues. V trimming: 3 bases; J trimming: 1 base; junction bases outside the gene matches: 2.

The chain carries TRBV7-9 and TRBJ1-4; tentatively, D is TRBD1 (5 bases). Per the germline V gene, CDR1 is SEHNR and CDR2 is FQNEAQ (reference sequence). The V end was cut by 5 bases, the J end by 6 bases, with 13 bases between. The CDR3 runs to 14 residues. In DNA, the CDR3 is TGTGCCAGCAGCCCGCCAGGGTTGCATGAAAAACTGTTTTTT. This encodes CASSPPGLHEKLFF.